Shown below are 18 T cell receptor beta chains from a single sample sequenced in a study of blood T cell repertoires in COVID-19. Measured with immunoSEQ multiplex PCR; TCRdb has only the in-frame clones, and not every one. The table records 90,000 to 120,000 clones, 70% to 85% of them present only once. The sample comprised peripheral blood. The source is a woman over 75 with active or convalescent COVID-19.

The genes are TRBV7-2 and TRBJ2-7; 7 bases are a match to TRBD1. Per germline, CDR1 SGHTA and CDR2 FQGNSA. The trim removed 1 base at V and 4 bases at J, leaving 4 bases unmatched. CDR3 length: 14 amino acids. CDR3 DNA: TGTGCCAGCAGCTTAGAAGGGGGCAGGTACGAGCAGTACTTC. Translating gives CASSLEGGRYEQYF.

V is TRBV4-1 and J is TRBJ1-4; D might be TRBD1 (6 bases). The CDR3 length is 16 residues. The germline CDR1 and CDR2 sequences are MGHRA and YSYEKL. Trimming shortened V by 1 base and J by 3 bases, and 12 bases separated the two germline ends. This chain's CDR3 is CASSQALNRANEKLFF. Written as DNA, the CDR3 is TGCGCCAGCAGCCAAGCGTTGAACAGGGCTAATGAAAAACTGTTTTTT.

The V call is TRBV6-6, the J call TRBJ2-7, with TRBD1 identical over 8 bases. This CDR3 is 14 amino acids long. Unmatched junction bases numbered 7, after V lost 6 bases and J lost 3 bases. Germline V lookup: CDR1 MNHNY, CDR2 SVGAGI (reference sequence). CDR3 bases: TGTGCCAGCAGCCGGACAGGGTTATACTACGAGCAGTACTTC. This encodes CASSRTGLYYEQYF.

This chain links TRBV5-1 with TRBJ2-1; 8 positions match TRBD1. This CDR3 has 15 residues. CDR1 and CDR2 from the germline V gene are SGHRS and YFSETQ. The V and J ends lost 2 bases and 5 bases, in that order; junction bases with no gene match: 6. CDR3: CASSLRTGSHNEQFF. The CDR3 nucleotides are TGCGCCAGCAGCTTACGGACAGGGAGTCACAATGAGCAGTTCTTC.

The chain recombines TRBV28 with TRBJ1-2, with D tentatively TRBD1 (5 bases). Germline assignment: CDR1 MDHEN and CDR2 SYDVKM. V was trimmed by 3 bases and J by 8 bases, leaving 22 bases between them. The CDR3 runs 16 residues. For the CDR3, the DNA is TGTGCCAGCAGTTTTATACAATCCAGGGTTTTGGGCGGCTACACCTTC. The encoded protein is CASSFIQSRVLGGYTF.

The chain uses TRBV18 and TRBJ2-5; 9 bases are a match to TRBD1. The CDR3 length is 15 residues. V shed 3 bases and J 1 base; nucleotides not matched to a gene: 3. The germline CDR1 and CDR2 sequences are KGHSH and LQKENI. The CDR3 loop is CASSPSQGAQETQYF. DNA for the CDR3: TGTGCCAGCTCACCTTCACAGGGGGCCCAAGAGACCCAGTACTTC.

The chain combines TRBV6-5 with TRBJ1-5; TRBD1 might be the D (6 bases). V gave up 6 bases and J gave up 5 bases, with 14 bases separating them. The CDR3 contains 14 residues. CDR1 MNHEY and CDR2 SVGAGI come from the germline V gene. The CDR3 reads CASSRQEGDQPQHF. As DNA, the CDR3 is TGTGCCAGCAGCCGACAGGAAGGGGATCAGCCCCAGCATTTT.

V gene TRBV7-9 combines with J gene TRBJ1-3; tentatively, D is TRBD1 (5 bases). Trimming took off 6 bases at V and 4 bases at J, with 16 bases between the two ends. Germline CDR1 is SEHNR and CDR2 is FQNEAQ (reference sequence). The CDR3 has 15 residues. The CDR3 is CASSLEGGVGNTIYF. DNA of the CDR3: TGTGCCAGCAGTCTCGAAGGAGGGGTAGGAAACACCATATATTTT. The complete variable domain, with remaining parts taken from reference TRBV7-9 and TRBJ1-3, reads DTGVSQNPRHKITKRGQNVTFRCDPISEHNRLYWYRQTLGQGPEFLTYFQNEAQLEKSRLLSDRFSAERPKGSFSTLEIQRTEQGDSAMYLCASSLEGGVGNTIYFGEGSWLTVV.

The genes are TRBV28 and TRBJ1-4, with a weak D call TRBD1 (5 bases). This CDR3 has 14 amino acids. V was shortened by 2 bases and J by 7 bases, with 11 bases between the two germline ends. CDR1 MDHEN and CDR2 SYDVKM come from the germline V gene. CDR3 nucleotides: TGTGCCAGCAGTTTAATCCAGGGAGGTGAAAAACTGTTTTTT. Amino acid sequence: CASSLIQGGEKLFF.

The J gene is TRBJ2-1, the V gene TRBV4-2, with D possibly being TRBD2 (6 bases). The CDR3 is 16 residues long. The germline V gene has CDR1 LGHNA and CDR2 YNFKEQ. Trimming removed 1 base from V and 0 bases from J, with 10 bases in between. The CDR3 bases are TGTGCCAGCAGCCAAGGATTCGGGAGCTCCTACAATGAGCAGTTCTTC. Its translation is CASSQGFGSSYNEQFF.

The CDR3 protein is CASSSPPGDYGYTF. The CDR3 DNA reads TGTGCCAGCAGTTCACCCCCAGGGGACTATGGCTACACCTTC. V and J are TRBV14 and TRBJ1-2; D possibly corresponds to TRBD1 (6 bases). This CDR3 spans 14 amino acids. Germline V CDR1 and CDR2: SGHDN, FVKESK. The V and J ends lost 6 bases and 3 bases respectively, with 14 bases between them.

The V call is TRBV6-6, the J call TRBJ1-3; the D is unclear. The germline CDR1 and CDR2 sequences are MNHNY and SVGAGI (reference sequence). Trimming pared 6 bases from V and 3 bases from J, leaving 15 bases between. The CDR3 is made up of 15 amino acids. The CDR3 nucleotides read TGTGCCAGCAGCCTTAAGAGGTTGGGTGGAAACACCATATATTTT. As protein: CASSLKRLGGNTIYF.

This clone was found once. This rearrangement joins TRBV27 to TRBJ2-6; a weak D match, TRBD1 (5 bases). Germline V gene sequence: CDR1 MNHEY, CDR2 SMNVEV (reference sequence). The CDR3 is made up of 17 amino acids. V lost 1 base to trimming and J lost 2 bases, with 12 bases between them. CDR3 sequence (DNA): TGTGCCAGCAGTTTATGGAACAGGCCGGCTGGGGCCAACGTCCTGACTTTC. Translating it yields CASSLWNRPAGANVLTF.

This rearrangement joins TRBV2 to TRBJ1-1; 10 bases fit TRBD1. The CDR3 loop spans 16 amino acids. Trimming removed 7 bases from V and 0 bases from J; junction bases left unmatched: 8. Germline CDR1 SNHLY, CDR2 FYNNEI. The CDR3 region has the DNA TGTGCCAGCATCCTCGGACAGGGGGGGGTGAACACTGAAGCTTTCTTT. Amino acid sequence: CASILGQGGVNTEAFF.

The rearrangement joins TRBV4-1 to TRBJ1-2; 7 nucleotides agree with TRBD1. The CDR3 totals 14 residues. Germline values: CDR1 MGHRA, CDR2 YSYEKL. V gave up 5 bases and J gave up 4 bases; unmatched junction bases: 7. DNA for the CDR3: TGCGCCAGCAGCTCACCGGGACAGCTCTATGGCTACACCTTC. Translating it yields CASSSPGQLYGYTF.

The rearrangement uses TRBV9 and TRBJ1-6, with 7 bases aligning to TRBD1. Losses at the gene ends were 0 bases for V and 10 bases for J; bases not matched to a gene: 13. This CDR3 is 17 amino acids long. CDR1 is SGDLS and CDR2 is YYNGEE in the germline V gene. CDR3 in amino acids: CASSVGGGRQGDSPLHF. CDR3 bases: TGTGCCAGCAGCGTAGGCGGGGGGAGACAGGGAGACTCACCCCTCCACTTT.

The chain is built from TRBV5-4 and TRBJ1-2, with D unresolved. The CDR3 runs to 15 residues. With 4 bases removed from V and 8 bases from J, the gap between germline ends came to 21 bases. Per germline, CDR1 SGHNT and CDR2 YYREEE (reference sequence). CDR3 residues: CASSNPRDGPRGYTF. The CDR3 DNA reads as TGTGCCAGCAGCAACCCTCGAGACGGCCCTAGGGGCTACACCTTC. The full variable domain, completed using reference TRBV5-4 and TRBJ1-2, is ETGVTQSPTHLIKTRGQQVTLRCSSQSGHNTVSWYQQALGQGPQFIFQYYREEENGRGNFPPRFSGLQFPNYSSELNVNALELDDSALYLCASSNPRDGPRGYTFGSGTRLTVV.

This clone came up a few times. This chain uses TRBV6-6 with TRBJ1-6, with a tentative D call TRBD1 (5 bases). The germline CDR1 and CDR2 sequences are MNHNY and SVGAGI (reference sequence). This CDR3 spans 19 amino acids. With 5 bases removed from V and 5 bases from J, the gap between germline ends came to 25 bases. The CDR3 sequence: CASSRLQRYGQGDNSPLHF. CDR3 in DNA: TGTGCCAGCAGTCGCCTGCAACGATACGGACAAGGTGATAATTCACCCCTCCACTTT.